A single sample is the source of the 18 T cell receptor beta chains below, sequenced in a study of shared clonotypes between healthy human individuals. Sequencing used immunoSEQ multiplex PCR; TCRdb keeps in-frame clones, though not all of them. The data contain roughly 700,000 clones, roughly 70% of them singletons. The sequenced sample consisted of memory CD4+ T cells sorted from blood. Described subset: CD45RA-negative fraction. The receptors here all came from a woman in her twenties or thirties in good health.

Regarding this clone: Just one base apart from a much larger clone, this may be a read error. Within the sample, other DNA sequences also encode this same CDR3. This chain links TRBV5-6 with TRBJ2-5; the D is unclear. This CDR3 region has 11 residues. V lost 5 bases, J lost 5 bases, and 7 bases lay in between. Germline CDR1 is SGHDT and CDR2 is YYEEEE. The CDR3 DNA sequence: TGTGCCAGCAGTTTAGTGGAGACCCAGTACTTC. Protein: CASSLVETQYF.

The V and J genes are TRBV4-1 and TRBJ1-1, with unresolved D. V was pared by 1 base and J by 1 base, with 13 bases between. This CDR3 spans 16 amino acids. Germline V CDR1 and CDR2: MGHRA, YSYEKL. Written as DNA, the CDR3 is TGCGCCAGCAGCCAAGTGTCCGGGCTCTCGAACACTGAAGCTTTCTTT. It encodes CASSQVSGLSNTEAFF.

The rearrangement uses TRBV15 and TRBJ1-1; D is unresolved. The CDR3 runs 14 residues. Germline V gene data show CDR1 as LNHNV and CDR2 as YYDKDF (reference sequence). Trimming took off 0 bases at V and 6 bases at J, with 11 bases between the two ends. The CDR3 DNA is TGTGCCACCAGCAGAGATTTTGGGGAGTCTGAAGCTTTCTTT. Protein product: CATSRDFGESEAFF.

This clone occurred a few times. The gene calls are TRBV7-8 and TRBJ1-5; 8 bases are a match to TRBD1. V lost 3 bases, J lost 4 bases, and 8 bases stayed unmatched. This CDR3 spans 16 amino acids. The V gene's germline CDR1 is SGHVS and CDR2 FQNEAQ. The CDR3 loop reads CASSFAGQGANQPQHF. The CDR3 DNA is TGTGCCAGCAGCTTTGCCGGACAGGGTGCTAATCAGCCCCAGCATTTT.

The chain employs TRBV5-4 and TRBJ1-4; TRBD1 is a possible D gene (5 bases). Germline V lookup: CDR1 SGHNT, CDR2 YYREEE (reference sequence). V shed 4 bases and J shed 5 bases, with 15 bases lying between them. The CDR3 has 15 amino acids. CDR3 sequence: CASSVDPGPNEKLFF. The CDR3 nucleotides are TGTGCCAGCAGCGTAGATCCGGGACCGAATGAAAAACTGTTTTTT.

The chain couples TRBV19 to TRBJ1-2; 10 nucleotides align to TRBD1. The length of the CDR3 is 14 residues. Trimming at V came to 5 bases and at J to 8 bases, leaving 8 bases not matched to a gene. CDR1 and CDR2 from the germline V gene are LNHDA and SQIVND (reference sequence). CDR3 loop: CASSPGQGMGGYTF. CDR3 nucleotides: TGTGCCAGTAGTCCGGGACAGGGGATGGGCGGCTACACCTTC.

This clone was seen just once. The J gene is TRBJ1-3, the V gene TRBV25-1, with unresolved D. Trimming shortened V by 4 bases and J by 0 bases, and 13 bases separated the two germline ends. CDR1 and CDR2 (germline): MGHDK, SYGVNS. The CDR3 loop spans 16 amino acids. The CDR3: CASSAQLDFSGNTIYF. In DNA form, the CDR3 reads TGTGCCAGCAGTGCCCAACTGGACTTCTCTGGAAACACCATATATTTT. Full variable domain (remainder filled in from reference TRBV25-1 and TRBJ1-3): EADIYQTPRYLVIGTGKKITLECSQTMGHDKMYWYQQDPGMELHLIHYSYGVNSTEKGDLSSESTVSRIRTEHFPLTLESARPSHTSQYLCASSAQLDFSGNTIYFGEGSWLTVV.

The chain uses TRBV5-1 and TRBJ2-7, with D possibly being TRBD1 or TRBD2 (5 bases each). The V gene's germline CDR1 is SGHRS and CDR2 YFSETQ. This CDR3 is built from 16 residues. V lost 4 bases, J lost 1 base, and 18 bases lay in between. CDR3 nucleotides: TGCGCCAGCAGCCCCGACCCCCGGGACGGATCCTACGAGCAGTACTTC. Translation gives CASSPDPRDGSYEQYF.

The V call is TRBV19, the J call TRBJ1-5, with D maybe TRBD1 (6 bases). This CDR3 has 16 residues. Per germline, CDR1 LNHDA and CDR2 SQIVND (reference sequence). The CDR3 reads CASYATTSGGHQPQHF. Here the CDR3 DNA reads TGTGCTTCTTATGCCACGACGTCCGGGGGCCATCAGCCCCAGCATTTT.

Regarding this clone: The identical CDR3 is also encoded by other nucleotide sequences in the sample. V is TRBV2 and J is TRBJ2-1; 14 bases map to TRBD2. This CDR3 has 13 residues. With V trimmed by 6 bases and J by 9 bases, 1 base remained unmatched. CDR1 is SNHLY and CDR2 is FYNNEI in the germline V gene. The CDR3 coding sequence is TGTGCCAGCAGGGGGACTAGCGGGAGTGAGCAGTTCTTC. Protein product: CASRGTSGSEQFF. The full variable domain, completed using reference TRBV2 and TRBJ2-1, is EPEVTQTPSHQVTQMGQEVILRCVPISNHLYFYWYRQILGQKVEFLVSFYNNEISEKSEIFDDQFSVERPDGSNFTLKIRSTKLEDSAMYFCASRGTSGSEQFFGPGTRLTVL.

This clone occurred a few times. The J gene is TRBJ1-2, the V gene TRBV5-6; 7 bases map to TRBD1. The V gene's germline CDR1 is SGHDT and CDR2 YYEEEE. The CDR3 runs 14 residues. V dropped 2 bases and J dropped 4; count of bases not matched to a gene: 5. CDR3 bases: TGTGCCAGCAGCTTAGGACAGGCACTCTATGGCTACACCTTC. Translation: CASSLGQALYGYTF.

To note about this clone: The same CDR3 arises from other DNA sequences in this sample as well. This CDR3 is CATSRDRGSYNEQFF. Written as DNA, the CDR3 is TGTGCCACCAGCAGAGATCGAGGCTCCTACAATGAGCAGTTCTTC. The chain joins TRBV15 to TRBJ2-1; D unclear. The CDR3 runs to 15 residues. From germline, CDR1 is LNHNV and CDR2 YYDKDF (reference sequence). V was shortened by 0 bases and J by 0 bases, with 6 bases between the two germline ends.

The chain has TRBV28 and TRBJ2-6; 7 bases are a match to TRBD1. Germline assignment: CDR1 MDHEN and CDR2 SYDVKM. The CDR3 sequence is 16 residues long. With 7 bases clipped from V and 0 bases from J, the junction kept 6 bases outside the gene matches. The chain's CDR3 is CASKDRTSSGANVLTF. CDR3 DNA: TGTGCCAGCAAGGACAGGACGAGCTCTGGGGCCAACGTCCTGACTTTC.

V gene TRBV6-5 combines with J gene TRBJ2-7, with TRBD1 identical over 9 bases. In germline, CDR1 is MNHEY, CDR2 SVGAGI. J was trimmed by 3 bases and V by 2 bases; bases with no gene match: 2. The CDR3 has 14 residues. CDR3 in amino acids: CASSYGTGYYEQYF. The CDR3 nucleotides are TGTGCCAGCAGTTACGGGACAGGGTACTACGAGCAGTACTTC.

The genes are TRBV6-1 and TRBJ1-5; no reliable D call. The CDR3 runs to 14 residues. V was clipped by 1 base and J by 0 bases, with 4 bases between them. The germline gives CDR1 MNHNS, CDR2 SASEGT. The CDR3 sequence is CASSEVISNQPQHF. CDR3 bases: TGTGCCAGCAGTGAAGTAATTAGCAATCAGCCCCAGCATTTT.

This chain uses TRBV5-1 with TRBJ2-1; tentative D call: TRBD1 (5 bases). Germline lookup yields CDR1 SGHRS and CDR2 YFSETQ. The CDR3 sequence is 14 residues long. V lost 0 bases and J 3 bases, leaving 7 bases between the germline ends. The CDR3 reads CASSLAGNYNEQFF. Here the CDR3 DNA reads TGCGCCAGCAGCTTGGCAGGGAACTACAATGAGCAGTTCTTC.

The V call is TRBV5-1, the J call TRBJ2-3, with D uncertain. Germline CDR1 and CDR2: SGHRS and YFSETQ. CDR3 size: 15 residues. Trimming pared 0 bases from V and 1 base from J, leaving 9 bases between. CDR3 amino acids: CASSLGTYRTDTQYF. The CDR3 region has the DNA TGCGCCAGCAGCTTGGGCACCTACCGCACAGATACGCAGTATTTT.

The sample holds a few counts of this clone. The rearrangement links TRBV11-3 to TRBJ1-1; TRBD1 is a possible D gene (5 bases). Germline CDR1 is SGHNT and CDR2 is YENEEA. Trimming shortened V by 5 bases and J by 1 base, and 8 bases separated the two germline ends. The CDR3 is 13 residues long. Here the CDR3 DNA reads TGTGCCAGCAGCCTTACAGGGAACACTGAAGCTTTCTTT. It yields the protein CASSLTGNTEAFF.